This TCR beta chain appears in the sequencing data of a study of blood T cell repertoires in COVID-19. Turning to the study itself: Samples of COVID-19 (acute and convalescent) were obtained from the United States, Italy and Spain. PBMCs, B-cell-depleted T cells, or T cells were the source of the cDNA or gDNA that made up the material.

The data were produced by immunoSEQ multiplex PCR, yet TCRdb's version contains in-frame clones alone and is incomplete. The table shows around 250,000 clones, with approximately 86% occurring only once. Germline V gene lookup returns CDR1 SGHTA and CDR2 FQGNSA. Trimming left V 3 bases short and J 8 bases short, with 19 bases between. There are 15 residues in the CDR3. Sequenced sample: PBMCs or T cells enriched from blood (not recorded which). The chain couples TRBV7-2 to TRBJ1-2; a weak D match, TRBD1 (5 bases). This receptor was obtained from a woman between 45 and 65 years old who had recovered from COVID-19. In DNA, the CDR3 is TGTGCCAGCAGCTTGGGGTCGGTAGGGGCTTGGGGCTACACCTTC. Translated: CASSLGSVGAWGYTF.